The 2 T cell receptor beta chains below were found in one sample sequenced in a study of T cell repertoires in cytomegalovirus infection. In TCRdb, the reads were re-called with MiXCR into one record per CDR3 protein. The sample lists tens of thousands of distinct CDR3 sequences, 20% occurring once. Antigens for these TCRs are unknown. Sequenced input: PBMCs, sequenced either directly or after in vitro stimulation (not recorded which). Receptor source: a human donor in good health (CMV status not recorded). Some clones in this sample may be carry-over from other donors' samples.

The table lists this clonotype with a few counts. The CDR3 loop reads CASSFVGAGTQYF. CDR3 coding DNA: TGTGCCAGCAGCTTCGTCGGGGCGGGGACCCAGTACTTC. The chain carries TRBV7-6 and TRBJ2-5; D is perhaps TRBD1 or TRBD2 (5 bases each). The CDR3 is 13 amino acids. Deletions cut 3 bases from V and 7 bases from J, with 12 bases between. Per germline, CDR1 SGHVS and CDR2 FNYEAQ.

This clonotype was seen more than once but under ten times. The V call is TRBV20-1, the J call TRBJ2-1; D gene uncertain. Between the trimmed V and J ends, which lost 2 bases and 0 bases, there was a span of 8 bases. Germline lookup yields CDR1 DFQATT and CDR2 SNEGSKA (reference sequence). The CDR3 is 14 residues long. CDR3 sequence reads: CSARMTISYNEQFF. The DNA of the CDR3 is TGCAGTGCTAGAATGACCATCTCCTACAATGAGCAGTTCTTC.